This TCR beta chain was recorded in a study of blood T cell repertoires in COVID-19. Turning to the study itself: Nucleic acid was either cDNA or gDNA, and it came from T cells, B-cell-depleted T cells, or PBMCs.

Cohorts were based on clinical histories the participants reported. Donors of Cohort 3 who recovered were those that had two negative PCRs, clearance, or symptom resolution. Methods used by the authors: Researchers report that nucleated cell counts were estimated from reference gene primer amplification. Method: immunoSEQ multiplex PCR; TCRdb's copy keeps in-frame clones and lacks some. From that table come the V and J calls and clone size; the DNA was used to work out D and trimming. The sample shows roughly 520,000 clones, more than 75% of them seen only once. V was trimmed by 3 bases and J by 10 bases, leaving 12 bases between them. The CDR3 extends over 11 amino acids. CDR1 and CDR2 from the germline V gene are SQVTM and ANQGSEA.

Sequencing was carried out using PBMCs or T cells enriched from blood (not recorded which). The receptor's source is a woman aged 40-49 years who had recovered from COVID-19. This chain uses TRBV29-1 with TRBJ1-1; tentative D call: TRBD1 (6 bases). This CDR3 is CSVEGGGGAFF. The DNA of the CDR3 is TGCAGCGTTGAGGGAGGGGGGGGAGCTTTCTTT.